The next 9 T cell receptor beta chains were all read from a single sample in a study of cytomegalovirus exposure and HLA in healthy donors (dated by TCRdb to 2015 to 2018). The library was produced with the immunoSEQ multiplex PCR assay. A mixture of 60 forward primers for TCR Vbeta segments and 13 reverse primers for TCR Jbeta segments was used in the multiplex PCR. This is the immuneACCESS table as TCRdb keeps it, with only in-frame sequences that have V and J called. A part of the clones is gone; compared with another copy, unresolved V genes explain less than half, and the rest is unexplained. This sample gives about 110,000 clones in total; 65% to 75% of them show up just once. Jointly, the top ten make up approximately 10% of the sample. The specimen sequenced was PBMCs. These receptors were taken from a man aged 35 to 55 in good health and CMV-seropositive.

This clone was observed a handful of times. The genes are TRBV30 and TRBJ2-2, with D tentatively TRBD2 (5 bases). The V gene lost 3 bases and the J gene lost 2 bases, with 7 bases spanning the gap. The germline CDR1 and CDR2 sequences are GTSNPN and SVGIG (reference sequence). This CDR3 comprises 13 residues. Here the CDR3 DNA reads TGTGCCTGGAGCCTAGCAAACACCGGGGAGCTGTTTTTT. Its translation is CAWSLANTGELFF.

V and J are TRBV7-2 and TRBJ1-6, with 8 positions matching TRBD1. With 6 bases clipped from V and 7 bases from J, the junction kept 5 bases outside the gene matches. The CDR3 extends over 14 amino acids. Germline V gives CDR1 SGHTA, CDR2 FQGNSA. CDR3 bases: TGTGCCAGCAGTTTCAGGGGGCGCAATTCACCCCTCCACTTT. This gives the protein CASSFRGRNSPLHF.

The rearrangement links TRBV19 to TRBJ2-1; 7 bases align to TRBD1. V shed 5 bases and J 0 bases; nucleotides not matched to a gene: 7. Germline CDR1 LNHDA, CDR2 SQIVND (reference sequence). CDR3 size: 16 residues. CDR3 residues: CASSFRTGLSYNEQFF. The CDR3 DNA reads as TGTGCCAGTAGTTTTCGGACAGGCCTCTCCTACAATGAGCAGTTCTTC.

V is TRBV5-6 and J is TRBJ1-1; possibly TRBD1 for D (6 bases). The V end lost 1 base, the J end lost 1 base, and 8 bases lay between the germline ends. Germline V lookup: CDR1 SGHDT, CDR2 YYEEEE. This CDR3 has 14 residues. CDR3 region: CASSLYRANTEAFF. The CDR3 bases are TGTGCCAGCAGCTTGTACAGGGCGAACACTGAAGCTTTCTTT.

This chain joins TRBV19 and TRBJ1-5, with unresolved D. Germline V CDR1 and CDR2: LNHDA, SQIVND (reference sequence). Trimming took 7 bases from V and 2 from J, leaving 15 bases between them. The CDR3 covers 15 residues. The CDR3 coding sequence is TGTGCCAGTACCGAGGGTAATTGGCGCAATCAGCCCCAGCATTTT. Protein: CASTEGNWRNQPQHF.

The V gene is TRBV4-1, the J gene TRBJ2-7; no firm D call. From germline, CDR1 is MGHRA and CDR2 YSYEKL. The CDR3 extends over 14 amino acids. V was trimmed by 4 bases and J by 3 bases, leaving 13 bases between them. This CDR3 is CASSPHYNSYEQYV. CDR3 DNA sequence: TGCGCCAGCAGCCCACATTACAATAGCTACGAGCAGTACGTC.

The V gene is TRBV7-8, the J gene TRBJ1-2; 8 positions agree with TRBD1. With V trimmed by 1 base and J by 3 bases, 1 base remained unmatched. The CDR3 loop spans 14 amino acids. Germline loops: CDR1 SGHVS, CDR2 FQNEAQ. The CDR3 DNA reads as TGTGCCAGCAGCTTAGGGACAGGGTACTATGGCTACACCTTC. Its protein product is CASSLGTGYYGYTF.

The gene calls are TRBV6-5 and TRBJ1-2; 12 nucleotides agree with TRBD1. The J segment lost 0 bases and the V segment lost 10 bases, leaving 6 bases of the junction unmatched. Germline V gene lookup returns CDR1 MNHEY and CDR2 SVGAGI. CDR3 length: 15 amino acids. CDR3 sequence: CATIGTGGSNYGYTF. The CDR3 DNA follows: TGTGCCACGATTGGGACAGGGGGCTCTAACTATGGCTACACCTTC.

Only a few counts were recorded for this clone. J is TRBJ2-7 and V is TRBV4-1, with 8 bases that match TRBD2. Germline trimming cut 1 base from V and 2 bases from J; bases unmatched to any gene: 4. The CDR3 is 15 amino acids. Germline CDR1 reads MGHRA; CDR2 reads YSYEKL. DNA of the CDR3: TGCGCCAGCAGCCAAGCCCTAGCGGGTACCTACGAGCAGTACTTC. This sequence encodes CASSQALAGTYEQYF.